This TCR beta chain originates from a study of shared clonotypes between healthy human individuals. The data were produced by immunoSEQ multiplex PCR, yet TCRdb's version contains in-frame clones alone and is incomplete. The data hold about 680,000 clones, with roughly 94% observed a single time. The CDR3 is made up of 15 amino acids. Unmatched junction bases numbered 8, after V lost 5 bases and J lost 3 bases. CDR1 is MDHEN, CDR2 SYDVKM, per germline. Positively selected for CCR7, the CD45RO-negative cells used as naive CD8 cells excluded terminally differentiated effector memory CD45RA+ cells. The J gene is TRBJ2-3, the V gene TRBV28; 7 bases map to TRBD2. The origin of this receptor is a man aged 25-40 years in good health. Specimen: naive CD8+ T cells sorted from blood. The CDR3 nucleotides are TGTGCCAGCAGTGGGGGGGAGATGGGGACAGATACGCAGTATTTT. Amino acid sequence: CASSGGEMGTDTQYF.